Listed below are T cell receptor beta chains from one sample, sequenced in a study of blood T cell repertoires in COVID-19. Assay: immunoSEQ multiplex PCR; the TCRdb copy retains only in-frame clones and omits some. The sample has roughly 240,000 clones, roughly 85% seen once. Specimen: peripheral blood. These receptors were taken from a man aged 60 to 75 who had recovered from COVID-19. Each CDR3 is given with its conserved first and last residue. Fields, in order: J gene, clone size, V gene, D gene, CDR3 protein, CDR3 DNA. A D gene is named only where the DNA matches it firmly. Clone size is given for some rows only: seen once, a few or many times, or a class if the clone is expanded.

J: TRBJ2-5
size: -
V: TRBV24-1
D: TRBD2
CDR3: CATSDPSGGFQETQYF
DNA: TGTGCCACCAGTGATCCTAGCGGGGGCTTCCAAGAGACCCAGTACTTC

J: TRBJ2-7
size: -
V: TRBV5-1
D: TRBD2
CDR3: CASRTSGSFNEQYF
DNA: TGCGCCAGCAGAACTAGCGGGAGCTTCAACGAGCAGTACTTC

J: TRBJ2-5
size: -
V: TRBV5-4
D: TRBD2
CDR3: CASVTRTSGRETQYF
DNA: TGTGCCAGCGTAACTCGGACTAGCGGGCGGGAGACCCAGTACTTC

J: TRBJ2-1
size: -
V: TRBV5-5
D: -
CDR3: CASSGSSSSNEQFF
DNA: TGTGCCAGCAGCGGTAGTAGCTCGAGTAATGAGCAGTTCTTC

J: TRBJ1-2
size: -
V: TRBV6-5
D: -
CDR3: CASRGGLSGYTF
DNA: TGTGCCAGCAGGGGGGGGCTCTCTGGCTACACCTTC

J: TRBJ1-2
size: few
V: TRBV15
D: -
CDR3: CATSRGKGEGYGYTF
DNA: TGTGCCACCAGCAGAGGCAAAGGCGAGGGCTATGGCTACACCTTC

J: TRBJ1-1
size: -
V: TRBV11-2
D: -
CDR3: CASSLGTGVTLF
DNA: TGTGCCAGCAGCTTAGGGACCGGGGTTACTCTCTTT

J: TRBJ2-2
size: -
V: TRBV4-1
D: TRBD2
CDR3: CASSQGTSGGTYTGELFF
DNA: TGCGCCAGCAGCCAAGGGACTAGCGGGGGGACCTACACCGGGGAGCTGTTTTTT

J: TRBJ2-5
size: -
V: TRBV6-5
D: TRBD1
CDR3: CASSSLTGGVRETQYF
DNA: TGTGCCAGCAGTTCCCTTACAGGGGGCGTTAGAGAGACCCAGTACTTC

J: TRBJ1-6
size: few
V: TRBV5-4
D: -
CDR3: CASSPGEQPLHF
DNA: TGTGCCAGCAGCCCAGGGGAACAACCCCTCCACTTT

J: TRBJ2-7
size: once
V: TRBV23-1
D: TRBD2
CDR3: CASSLRSGGHDSYEQYF
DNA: TGCGCCAGCAGTCTGAGAAGCGGGGGCCACGACTCCTACGAGCAGTACTTC

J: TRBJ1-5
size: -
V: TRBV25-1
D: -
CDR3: CASSRREINQPQHF
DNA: TGTGCCAGCAGCCGACGGGAGATTAATCAGCCCCAGCATTTT

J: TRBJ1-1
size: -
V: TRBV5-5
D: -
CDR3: CASSSGVLNTEAFF
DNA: TGTGCCAGCAGCTCCGGAGTTTTGAACACTGAAGCTTTCTTT

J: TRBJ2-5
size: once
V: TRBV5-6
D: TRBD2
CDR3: CASSLLAGGRETQYF
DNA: TGTGCCAGCAGCTTGCTAGCGGGGGGGCGGGAGACCCAGTACTTC

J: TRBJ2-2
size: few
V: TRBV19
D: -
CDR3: CASSIDFFGENTGELFF
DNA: TGTGCCAGTAGTATAGATTTCTTCGGGGAGAACACCGGGGAGCTGTTTTTT

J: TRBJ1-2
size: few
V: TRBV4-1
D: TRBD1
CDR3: CASSHTGQYGYTF
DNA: TGCGCCAGCAGCCATACGGGACAGTATGGCTACACCTTC

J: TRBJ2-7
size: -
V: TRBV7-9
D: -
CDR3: CASSLGGLSEQYF
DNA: TGTGCCAGCAGCTTGGGTGGACTTAGCGAGCAGTACTTC

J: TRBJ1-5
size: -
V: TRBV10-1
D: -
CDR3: CASRGGPEGVTQPQHF
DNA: TGCGCCAGCAGGGGGGGGCCGGAAGGCGTTACTCAGCCCCAGCATTTT

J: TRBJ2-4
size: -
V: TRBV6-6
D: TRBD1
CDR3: CASGQGTAKNIQYF
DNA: TGTGCCAGCGGACAGGGGACGGCCAAAAACATTCAGTACTTC

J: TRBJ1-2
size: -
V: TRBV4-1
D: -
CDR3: CASSQAQVRYGYTF
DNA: TGCGCCAGCAGCCAAGCTCAGGTCCGCTATGGCTACACCTTC

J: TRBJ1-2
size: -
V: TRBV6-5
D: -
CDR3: CANPTLGYYGYTF
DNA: TGTGCCAACCCGACCCTAGGATACTATGGCTACACCTTC

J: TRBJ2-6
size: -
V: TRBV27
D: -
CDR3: CASSRTGQLAGANVLTF
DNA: TGTGCCAGCAGTCGAACTGGACAGCTGGCAGGGGCCAACGTCCTGACTTTC

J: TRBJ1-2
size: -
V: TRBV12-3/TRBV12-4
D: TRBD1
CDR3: CASSWTGEGATF
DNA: TGTGCCAGCAGTTGGACAGGGGAGGGTGCCACCTTC

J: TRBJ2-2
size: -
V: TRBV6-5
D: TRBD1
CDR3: CASSYTTGVGELFF
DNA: TGTGCCAGCAGTTACACCACAGGGGTCGGGGAGCTGTTTTTT

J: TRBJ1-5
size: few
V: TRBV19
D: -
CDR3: CASSKTPGRRDQPQHF
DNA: TGTGCCAGTAGCAAAACCCCAGGGCGGAGGGATCAGCCCCAGCATTTT

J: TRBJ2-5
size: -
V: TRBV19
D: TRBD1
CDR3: CASSRSGGGETQYF
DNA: TGTGCCAGTAGCCGGTCAGGGGGCGGGGAGACCCAGTACTTC

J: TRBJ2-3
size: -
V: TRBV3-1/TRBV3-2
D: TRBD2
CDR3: CASRPGGSTDTQYF
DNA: TGTGCCAGCAGACCGGGGGGGAGCACAGATACGCAGTATTTT

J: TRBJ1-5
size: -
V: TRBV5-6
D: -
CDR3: CASSLGQSALNQPQHF
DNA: TGTGCCAGCAGCTTGGGACAATCGGCACTTAATCAGCCCCAGCATTTT

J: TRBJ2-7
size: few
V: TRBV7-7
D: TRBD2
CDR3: CASSPGLAGIEQYF
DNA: TGTGCTAGCAGCCCGGGACTAGCGGGAATCGAGCAGTACTTC

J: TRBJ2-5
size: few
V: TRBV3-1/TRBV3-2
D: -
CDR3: CASSQDWRGQETQYF
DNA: TGTGCCAGCAGCCAAGATTGGCGGGGACAAGAGACCCAGTACTTC

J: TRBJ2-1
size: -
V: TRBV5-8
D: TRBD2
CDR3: CASSSRTRGSYNEQFF
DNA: TGTGCCAGCAGCTCAAGGACTAGGGGCTCCTACAATGAGCAGTTCTTC

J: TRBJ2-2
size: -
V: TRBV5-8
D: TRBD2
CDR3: CASSLVLAGTGELFF
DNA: TGTGCCAGCAGCTTGGTACTAGCGGGGACCGGGGAGCTGTTTTTT

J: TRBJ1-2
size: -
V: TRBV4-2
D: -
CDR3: CASSQDQDSSYTF
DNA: TGTGCCAGCAGCCAAGATCAGGACAGCAGCTACACCTTC

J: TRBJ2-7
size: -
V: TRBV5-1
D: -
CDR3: CASSLGGGTREQYF
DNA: TGCGCCAGCAGCTTGGGGGGCGGGACGCGGGAGCAGTACTTC

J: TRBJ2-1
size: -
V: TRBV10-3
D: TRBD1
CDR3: CAISKGQETYNEQFF
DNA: TGTGCCATCAGCAAGGGACAGGAGACCTACAATGAGCAGTTCTTC

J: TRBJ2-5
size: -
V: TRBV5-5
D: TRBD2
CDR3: CASSLVGRGRRGETQYF
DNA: TGTGCCAGCAGCTTGGTGGGTCGCGGGAGGCGGGGGGAGACCCAGTACTTC

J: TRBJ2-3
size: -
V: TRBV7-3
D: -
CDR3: CASSLSRSDTQYF
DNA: TGTGCCAGCAGCTTAAGTCGTTCAGATACGCAGTATTTT

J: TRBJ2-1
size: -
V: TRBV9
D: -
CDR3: CASSVGRSSYNEQFF
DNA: TGTGCCAGCAGCGTAGGGAGGAGCTCCTACAATGAGCAGTTCTTC

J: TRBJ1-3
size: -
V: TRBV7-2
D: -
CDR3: CASSSDWSSGNTIYF
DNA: TGTGCCAGCAGCTCAGACTGGAGCTCTGGAAACACCATATATTTT

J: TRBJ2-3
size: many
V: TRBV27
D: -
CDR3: CASSLGVTDTQYF
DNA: TGTGCCAGCAGTTTAGGAGTGACAGATACGCAGTATTTT

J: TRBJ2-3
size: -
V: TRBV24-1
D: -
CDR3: CATSDPRVRPDTQYF
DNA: TGTGCCACCAGTGATCCCAGGGTAAGACCAGATACGCAGTATTTT

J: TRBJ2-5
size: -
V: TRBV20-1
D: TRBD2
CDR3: CSASREAWGGETQYF
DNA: TGCAGTGCTAGTCGCGAAGCCTGGGGGGGGGAGACCCAGTACTTC

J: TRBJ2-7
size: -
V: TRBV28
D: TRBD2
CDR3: CASSLPGGPSYEQYF
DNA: TGTGCCAGCAGTTTACCGGGGGGGCCATCCTACGAGCAGTACTTC

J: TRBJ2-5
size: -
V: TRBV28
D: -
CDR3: CASSQNQETQYF
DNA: TGTGCCAGCAGCCAGAACCAAGAGACCCAGTACTTC

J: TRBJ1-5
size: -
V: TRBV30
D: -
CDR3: CAWSVRASNQPQHF
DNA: TGTGCCTGGAGTGTAAGAGCTAGCAATCAGCCCCAGCATTTT

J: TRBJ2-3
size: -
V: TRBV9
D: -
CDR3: CASSADPGWTVRGDTQYF
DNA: TGTGCCAGCAGCGCCGACCCGGGGTGGACAGTCCGGGGAGATACGCAGTATTTT

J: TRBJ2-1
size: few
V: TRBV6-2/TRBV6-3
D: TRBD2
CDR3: CASSYLAGRSSYNEQFF
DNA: TGTGCCAGCAGTTACCTAGCGGGAAGGAGCTCCTACAATGAGCAGTTCTTC

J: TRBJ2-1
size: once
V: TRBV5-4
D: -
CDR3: CASSSAHSGEQFF
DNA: TGTGCCAGCAGCTCAGCTCATAGCGGAGAGCAGTTCTTC

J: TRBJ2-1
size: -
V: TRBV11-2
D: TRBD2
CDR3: CASSSRTSGAVEQFF
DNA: TGTGCCAGCAGCTCTCGGACTAGCGGGGCTGTGGAGCAGTTCTTC

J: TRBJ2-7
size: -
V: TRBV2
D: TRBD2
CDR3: CASALGLGYEQYF
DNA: TGTGCCAGCGCCCTGGGACTAGGCTACGAGCAGTACTTC

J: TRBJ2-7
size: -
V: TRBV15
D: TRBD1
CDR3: CATSSRDRLYEQYF
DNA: TGTGCCACCAGCAGCCGGGACAGGCTATACGAGCAGTACTTC

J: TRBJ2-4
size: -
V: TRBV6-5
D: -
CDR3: CASSPWDIGIQYF
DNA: TGTGCCAGCAGTCCGTGGGACATCGGCATTCAGTACTTC

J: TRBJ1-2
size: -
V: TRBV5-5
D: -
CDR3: CASSLSGTHLGGYTF
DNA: TGTGCCAGCAGCCTTAGCGGGACTCACCTCGGGGGCTACACCTTC

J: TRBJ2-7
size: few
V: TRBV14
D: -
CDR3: CASSQAREQYF
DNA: TGTGCCAGCAGCCAAGCGCGGGAGCAGTACTTC

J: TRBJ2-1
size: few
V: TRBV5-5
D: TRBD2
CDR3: CASSFLAELAGEQFF
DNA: TGTGCCAGCAGCTTTCTCGCGGAACTAGCGGGTGAGCAGTTCTTC

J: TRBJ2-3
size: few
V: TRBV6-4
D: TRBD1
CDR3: CASSDSTGGADTQYF
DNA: TGTGCCAGCAGTGACTCGACAGGGGGCGCAGATACGCAGTATTTT